This T cell receptor (beta chain) was identified during a study of post-analysis software for immune sequencing data. At the level of the study: Clinical courses comprised relapsing-remitting, secondary progressive and progressive-relapsing multiple sclerosis. Study results and limitations: Those with multiple sclerosis, the patient group, showed significantly lower normalized Chao1 diversity than controls. Five or six TRBV segments, TRBV5-6, TRBV5-1 and TRBV20-1 among them, were found more frequent in patients than controls.

TCR beta cDNA libraries had unique molecular identifiers. It was from about 1 to 10 million T cells that about half a million cDNA molecules came. TCRdb itself ran the PCR reads through MiXCR, one entry per CDR3 protein. This table has fewer than 550,000 distinct CDR3 sequences, under 40% appearing once. Germline V gene lookup returns CDR1 SQVTM and CDR2 ANQGSEA. The CDR3 is made up of 13 amino acids. After removal of 5 bases from V and 6 bases from J, the junction contained 3 bases not matched to a gene. As for this clonotype: What it binds is unknown.

Sequencing used blood. The receptor's source is a girl between 2 and 17 years old with multiple sclerosis. V is TRBV29-1 and J is TRBJ2-1; 11 bases align to TRBD2. The CDR3 sequence: CSVQLAGANEQFF. The CDR3 DNA follows: TGCAGCGTTCAACTAGCGGGGGCCAATGAGCAGTTCTTC.